These 32 T cell receptor beta chains originate from one sample sequenced in a study of immune evolution from preneoplasia to lung adenocarcinoma. The repertoire was sequenced with immunoSEQ multiplex PCR; TCRdb's copy has only in-frame clones and lacks some. The sample gives approximately 4,200 clones, just under 80% of which show up once; less than 9.5% is in the top ten. The sequencing input was FFPE adjacent normal lung tissue. These receptors came from a donor aged 70 or over with lung adenocarcinoma.

The J gene is TRBJ2-7, the V gene TRBV29-1; 11 nucleotides agree with TRBD1. Germline V gene sequence: CDR1 SQVTM, CDR2 ANQGSEA. The CDR3 extends over 14 amino acids. The V segment lost 6 bases and the J segment 4 bases; nucleotides outside the gene matches: 8. CDR3 DNA: TGCAGCGTGGGACAGGGGGTTGGAGGATACGAGCAGTACTTC. This encodes CSVGQGVGGYEQYF.

The chain carries TRBV7-2 and TRBJ2-2; D is ambiguous. Germline V gene lookup returns CDR1 SGHTA and CDR2 FQGNSA. V was shortened by 5 bases and J by 3 bases, with 4 bases between the two germline ends. This CDR3 region has 12 residues. The CDR3 protein is CASSTYTGELFF. In DNA form, the CDR3 reads TGTGCCAGCAGCACGTACACCGGGGAGCTGTTTTTT.

The chain couples TRBV30 to TRBJ1-2, with D possibly being TRBD1 (6 bases). Per the germline V gene, CDR1 is GTSNPN and CDR2 is SVGIG (reference sequence). CDR3 size: 13 residues. The V and J ends lost 0 bases and 4 bases respectively, with 9 bases between them. The chain's CDR3 is CAWSVGGAYGYTF. CDR3 DNA: TGTGCCTGGAGTGTAGGGGGGGCCTATGGCTACACCTTC. The full variable domain, completed using reference TRBV30 and TRBJ1-2, is SQTIHQWPATLVQPVGSPLSLECTVEGTSNPNLYWYRQAAGRGLQLLFYSVGIGQISSEVPQNLSASRPQDRQFILSSKKLLLSDSGFYLCAWSVGGAYGYTFGSGTRLTVV.

The chain uses TRBV13 and TRBJ2-4; TRBD2 matches 10 bases. J lost 2 bases, V lost 5 bases, and 12 bases had no gene match. The CDR3 loop spans 18 amino acids. CDR1 PRHDT and CDR2 FYEKMQ come from the germline V gene (reference sequence). CDR3 coding DNA: TGTGCCAGCAGCCGCGGGCTAGCGGGAGCGGGGACCAAAAACATTCAGTACTTC. Translating gives CASSRGLAGAGTKNIQYF.

V gene TRBV14 combines with J gene TRBJ1-2; D is ambiguous. V lost 0 bases and J 5 bases, leaving 7 bases between the germline ends. The CDR3 length is 13 residues. The germline CDR1 and CDR2 sequences are SGHDN and FVKESK. CDR3 region: CASSQDYGYGYTF. DNA for the CDR3: TGTGCCAGCAGCCAAGATTACGGGTATGGCTACACCTTC.

This chain links TRBV27 with TRBJ1-2; D is uncertain. This CDR3 has 14 residues. Between the trimmed V and J ends, which lost 0 bases and 4 bases, there was a span of 9 bases. Germline V lookup: CDR1 MNHEY, CDR2 SMNVEV (reference sequence). CDR3 coding DNA: TGTGCCAGCAGTTTATCGCCCGCCAGCTATGGCTACACCTTC. Amino acids: CASSLSPASYGYTF.

This clone was counted only a few times. The V gene is TRBV11-2, the J gene TRBJ2-3; D is undetermined. There are 14 residues in the CDR3. V was cut by 1 base and J by 1 base, with 6 bases left in between. The germline V gene has CDR1 SGHAT and CDR2 FQNNGV. The CDR3 nucleotides read TGTGCCAGCAGCTTAGGACACGGCACAGATACGCAGTATTTT. This translates into CASSLGHGTDTQYF.

This clone has only a few counts. This chain uses TRBV29-1 with TRBJ2-7, with 10 bases matching TRBD1. Germline trimming cut 1 base from V and 1 base from J; bases unmatched to any gene: 4. This CDR3 is 15 amino acids long. The germline V gene encodes CDR1 SQVTM and CDR2 ANQGSEA. The CDR3: CSVEGLGQGSYEQYF. The CDR3 DNA follows: TGCAGCGTTGAAGGACTGGGACAGGGGTCCTACGAGCAGTACTTC.

The V and J genes are TRBV21-1 and TRBJ1-6. TRBV21-1 is flagged as a pseudogene. The CDR3 is 11 residues long. The CDR3 loop is CASSGDSPLHF. The CDR3 nucleotides read TGTGCCAGCAGCGGCGATTCACCCCTCCACTTT.

The chain is built from TRBV6-5 and TRBJ1-2; 9 positions match TRBD1. CDR1 is MNHEY, CDR2 SVGAGI, per germline. The CDR3 totals 16 residues. V dropped 4 bases and J dropped 4; count of bases not matched to a gene: 10. The CDR3 DNA reads TGTGCCAGCAGTTTAACGTCCGGGACAGGGTCCTATGGCTACACCTTC. This translates into CASSLTSGTGSYGYTF.

The chain is built from TRBV19 and TRBJ1-1; no clear D. Trimming removed 2 bases from V and 1 base from J, with 5 bases in between. Germline-derived CDR1 and CDR2 are LNHDA and SQIVND (reference sequence). This CDR3 has 13 residues. The CDR3 sequence is CASSINANTEAFF. CDR3 bases: TGTGCCAGTAGTATAAACGCGAACACTGAAGCTTTCTTT.

This clone was detected once. This rearrangement joins TRBV2 to TRBJ1-5, with a possible D match to TRBD1 (6 bases). Deletions cut 6 bases from V and 0 bases from J, with 15 bases between. CDR3 length: 16 amino acids. Germline V gene data show CDR1 as SNHLY and CDR2 as FYNNEI. DNA of the CDR3: TGTGCCAGCAGAGGGGGGGGCGAGATTAGCAATCAGCCCCAGCATTTT. Residues: CASRGGGEISNQPQHF.

This sequence joins TRBV5-1 and TRBJ1-1; D unresolved. This CDR3 has 15 amino acids. Germline CDR1 reads SGHRS; CDR2 reads YFSETQ. The ends were cut back, 1 base at V and 1 base at J, with 11 bases in the middle. CDR3 coding DNA: TGCGCCAGCAGCTTGCGCGAGCTGGGGAACACTGAAGCTTTCTTT. This codes for CASSLRELGNTEAFF.

This CDR3 is CASSISTSFQETQYF. The CDR3 coding sequence is TGTGCCAGTAGTATCTCAACTAGCTTCCAAGAGACCCAGTACTTC. The chain couples TRBV19 to TRBJ2-5, with a possible D match to TRBD2 (6 bases). CDR1 is LNHDA and CDR2 is SQIVND in the germline V gene (reference sequence). The CDR3 runs to 15 residues. V was clipped by 3 bases and J by 1 base, with 12 bases between them.

The rearrangement joins TRBV19 to TRBJ1-2; D is uncertain. The CDR3 runs to 13 residues. V was shortened by 2 bases and J by 8 bases, with 12 bases between the two germline ends. In germline, CDR1 is LNHDA, CDR2 SQIVND (reference sequence). CDR3 nucleotides: TGTGCCAGTAGTATATCAGAGGTTAACGGCTACACCTTC. It yields the protein CASSISEVNGYTF.

The rearrangement joins TRBV6-1 to TRBJ2-7; 12 nucleotides match TRBD2. The V and J ends lost 7 bases and 4 bases, in that order; junction bases with no gene match: 5. This CDR3 is built from 14 residues. Germline CDR1 is MNHNS and CDR2 is SASEGT. The CDR3 region is CASIRTSGIYEQYF. CDR3 DNA sequence: TGTGCCAGCATCAGGACTAGCGGGATATACGAGCAGTACTTC.

This clone was observed a single time. The V call is TRBV18, the J call TRBJ2-7; a possible D gene is TRBD1 (5 bases). Germline V lookup: CDR1 KGHSH, CDR2 LQKENI. The CDR3 extends over 14 amino acids. The V and J ends lost 5 bases and 1 base respectively, with 12 bases between them. The CDR3 reads CASSSFRESYEQYF. The DNA for the CDR3 is TGTGCCAGCTCATCTTTCAGGGAATCCTACGAGCAGTACTTC. Looking up the rest from reference TRBV18 and TRBJ2-7 gives the full variable domain: NAGVMQNPRHLVRRRGQEARLRCSPMKGHSHVYWYRQLPEEGLKFMVYLQKENIIDESGMPKERFSAEFPKEGPSILRIQQVVRGDSAAYFCASSSFRESYEQYFGPGTRLTVT.

This chain connects TRBV5-5 to TRBJ1-2; 7 bases line up with TRBD1. V dropped 4 bases and J dropped 0; count of bases not matched to a gene: 3. CDR3 length equals 14 residues. Germline CDR1 reads SGHKS; CDR2 reads YYEKEE (reference sequence). CDR3 protein: CASSIQGTNYGYTF. The DNA of the CDR3 is TGTGCCAGCAGCATACAGGGGACTAACTATGGCTACACCTTC.

This chain connects TRBV2 to TRBJ2-7; D remains unclear. The V end lost 4 bases, the J end lost 6 bases, and 7 bases lay between the germline ends. Germline V gene sequence: CDR1 SNHLY, CDR2 FYNNEI. The CDR3 sequence is 11 residues long. The DNA for the CDR3 is TGTGCCAGCAGTGTCCGGGTCGAGCAGTACTTC. Translating gives CASSVRVEQYF.

This clone appeared a few times. V usage is TRBV7-2 and J usage is TRBJ2-6; the D call may be TRBD1 or TRBD2 (5 bases each). The ends were cut back, 2 bases at V and 0 bases at J, with 14 bases in the middle. Per the germline V gene, CDR1 is SGHTA and CDR2 is FQGNSA. This CDR3 has 18 amino acids. DNA for the CDR3: TGTGCCAGCAGCTTAATGGGACGTTTTGTCTCTGGGGCCAACGTCCTGACTTTC. Amino acid sequence: CASSLMGRFVSGANVLTF.

J is TRBJ2-1 and V is TRBV5-1; no definite D call. CDR1 is SGHRS, CDR2 YFSETQ, per germline. The CDR3 covers 16 residues. Trimming pared 0 bases from V and 4 bases from J, leaving 14 bases between. The CDR3 region has the DNA TGCGCCAGCAGCTTGGTGGTAGGGTCCCCTTACAATGAGCAGTTCTTC. Its protein product is CASSLVVGSPYNEQFF.

V and J are TRBV7-9 and TRBJ2-3; D gene ambiguous. V was pared by 0 bases and J by 6 bases, with 13 bases between. CDR1 and CDR2 (germline): SEHNR, FQNEAQ (reference sequence). This CDR3 has 15 amino acids. DNA for the CDR3: TGTGCCAGCAGCTTAGCCGGCAGCTCTCGTGATACGCAGTATTTT. This codes for CASSLAGSSRDTQYF.

A single count supports this clone. This chain joins TRBV5-1 and TRBJ1-1; TRBD1 agrees at 7 bases. CDR1 is SGHRS, CDR2 YFSETQ, per germline. CDR3 length: 14 amino acids. J gave up 3 bases and V 4 bases, and 6 bases lay outside the gene matches. In nucleotides, the CDR3 is TGCGCCAGCAGCCACGGGACAGACGACACTGAAGCTTTCTTT. Translating gives CASSHGTDDTEAFF.

The rearrangement uses TRBV2 and TRBJ2-5; D call uncertain. Trimming took off 7 bases at V and 2 bases at J, with 14 bases between the two ends. Per germline, CDR1 SNHLY and CDR2 FYNNEI. This CDR3 is built from 14 residues. CDR3 coding DNA: TGTGCCAGCATCTCAAGCCGGGCGCAAGAGACCCAGTACTTC. Translating it yields CASISSRAQETQYF.

V and J are TRBV7-9 and TRBJ1-1; D gene unclear. Germline loops: CDR1 SEHNR, CDR2 FQNEAQ (reference sequence). The CDR3 spans 14 residues. The V end lost 3 bases, the J end lost 0 bases, and 8 bases lay between the germline ends. CDR3 in DNA: TGTGCCAGCAGCTTTAAGGGCATGAACACTGAAGCTTTCTTT. The encoded protein is CASSFKGMNTEAFF.

This chain links TRBV5-5 with TRBJ2-5; 10 bases are a match to TRBD1. Germline assignment: CDR1 SGHKS and CDR2 YYEKEE (reference sequence). Losses at the gene ends were 4 bases for V and 5 bases for J; bases not matched to a gene: 5. The CDR3 length is 14 residues. The CDR3: CASSLWTGGETQYF. DNA of the CDR3: TGTGCCAGCAGCCTATGGACAGGGGGGGAGACCCAGTACTTC.

The chain links TRBV6-5 to TRBJ1-1; D is uncertain. Germline V gene lookup returns CDR1 MNHEY and CDR2 SVGAGI. CDR3 length: 11 amino acids. V dropped 10 bases and J dropped 1 base, with 7 bases sitting between them. CDR3 nucleotide sequence: TGTGCCATTGGTAAGAACACTGAAGCTTTCTTT. Its translation is CAIGKNTEAFF.

The chain has TRBV15 and TRBJ2-3; 9 bases match TRBD2. V was clipped by 5 bases and J by 3 bases; unmatched bases: 9. Germline CDR1 is LNHNV and CDR2 is YYDKDF (reference sequence). The CDR3 has 16 amino acids. The CDR3 DNA reads as TGTGCCACCAGCTCTTCCAGCGGGAGGTTAACAGATACGCAGTATTTT. Encoded protein: CATSSSSGRLTDTQYF.

The chain uses TRBV6-4 and TRBJ2-3, with TRBD1 matching over 7 bases. V shed 6 bases, J shed 6 bases, and the junction held 9 bases outside the gene matches. Germline CDR1 is MRHNA and CDR2 is SNTAGT. CDR3 length: 14 amino acids. DNA for the CDR3: TGTGCCAGCAGCATCTCGACAGGGCAGGATACGCAGTATTTT. This codes for CASSISTGQDTQYF.

This clone has a handful of counts. V and J are TRBV6-5 and TRBJ2-7; 12 nucleotides line up with TRBD2. In germline, CDR1 is MNHEY, CDR2 SVGAGI. The V gene end was trimmed by 5 bases and the J gene end by 5 bases; junction bases not matched to a gene: 4. This CDR3 comprises 14 residues. The CDR3 nucleotides read TGTGCCAGCAGTAGACTAGCGGGAGTCAACGAGCAGTACTTC. It encodes CASSRLAGVNEQYF.

The chain has TRBV5-4 and TRBJ2-7, with D perhaps assigned TRBD1 or TRBD2 (5 bases each). With 4 bases removed from V and 4 bases from J, the gap between germline ends came to 9 bases. Germline V gene data show CDR1 as SGHNT and CDR2 as YYREEE (reference sequence). The CDR3 loop spans 12 amino acids. The DNA for the CDR3 is TGTGCCAGCAGCCGGGACCGTTACGAGCAGTACTTC. As protein: CASSRDRYEQYF. Full variable domain (outside the CDR3, taken from reference TRBV5-4 and TRBJ2-7): ETGVTQSPTHLIKTRGQQVTLRCSSQSGHNTVSWYQQALGQGPQFIFQYYREEENGRGNFPPRFSGLQFPNYSSELNVNALELDDSALYLCASSRDRYEQYFGPGTRLTVT.

The chain is built from TRBV10-3 and TRBJ2-3; TRBD2 is a possible D gene (6 bases). This CDR3 is built from 14 residues. The V end lost 8 bases, the J end lost 3 bases, and 15 bases lay between the germline ends. The germline V gene encodes CDR1 ENHRY and CDR2 SYGVKD. CDR3 sequence (DNA): TGTGCCATCCGGGCGGGAAGAGGGACAGATACGCAGTATTTT. This codes for CAIRAGRGTDTQYF.